The sequence of this T cell receptor (beta chain) was determined in a study of PD-1 blockade in mismatch repair-deficient tumors. Background on the study: Patients had about 13 mismatch repair-deficient cancer types and were previously treated and progressing. Broader study findings: Rapid post-treatment expansion, then contraction, generally preceding radiologic response, marked tumor-resident clones.

This CDR3 is 17 amino acids long. V shed 1 base, J shed 2 bases, and the junction held 3 bases outside the gene matches. Germline V gene sequence: CDR1 SGHDN, CDR2 FVKESK. Every patient had mismatch repair deficiency by PCR or immunohistochemistry. TCR sequencing covered a few patients who responded to pembrolizumab. As to this clone: What it binds is not known.

Repertoires were generated with immunoSEQ multiplex PCR, while TCRdb's copy carries only in-frame clones and drops some. The sample consists of roughly 120,000 clones, 88% of them appearing once. The sample consisted of peripheral blood, taken approximately 72 weeks after starting pembrolizumab. The sequence was obtained from an adult with mismatch repair-deficient cancer. The V and J genes are TRBV14 and TRBJ2-1, with 12 positions matching TRBD2. CDR3 nucleotide sequence: TGTGCCAGCAGCCAAGTACCTAGCGGGAGGGCCTACAATGAGCAGTTCTTC. Translating gives CASSQVPSGRAYNEQFF.